The 5 T cell receptor beta chains presented below share a single source sample, sequenced in a study of shared clonotypes between healthy human individuals. Method: immunoSEQ multiplex PCR; TCRdb's copy keeps in-frame clones and lacks some. This table has about 680,000 clones, about three quarters appearing once. Sequenced: memory CD4+ T cells sorted from blood. Noted subset: CD45RA-negative fraction. The receptors originated from a woman in her 30s in good health.

The count of this clone is one. The J gene is TRBJ2-3, the V gene TRBV10-2, with TRBD2 matching over 9 bases. This CDR3 has 15 residues. CDR1 is WSHSY, CDR2 SAAADI, per germline. Losses at the gene ends were 7 bases for V and 6 bases for J; bases not matched to a gene: 11. CDR3 bases: TGCGCCAGCAATTATGGGGCGGGAGGGCAGGATACGCAGTATTTT. Translated, it gives CASNYGAGGQDTQYF.

V gene TRBV6-1 combines with J gene TRBJ1-5; D uncertain. CDR3 length: 13 amino acids. Germline loops: CDR1 MNHNS, CDR2 SASEGT. V lost 6 bases, J lost 7 bases, and 13 bases lay in between. The CDR3 DNA is TGTGCCAGCAGCGCCAACAGAGACCAGCCCCAGCATTTT. This encodes CASSANRDQPQHF.

The chain employs TRBV28 and TRBJ1-1; 10 bases fit TRBD1. V shed 6 bases and J 1 base; nucleotides not matched to a gene: 5. The CDR3 is made up of 15 amino acids. Per germline, CDR1 MDHEN and CDR2 SYDVKM. CDR3 nucleotides: TGTGCCAGCAGGGGACAGGGGCCTGGGAACACTGAAGCTTTCTTT. Its protein product is CASRGQGPGNTEAFF.

This clone is a singleton in its sample. The chain joins TRBV29-1 to TRBJ2-1, with D possibly matching TRBD1 (7 bases). The germline V and J ends were trimmed by 4 bases and 2 bases, with 12 bases remaining between them. The CDR3 length is 14 residues. Germline-derived CDR1 and CDR2 are SQVTM and ANQGSEA. The CDR3 sequence: CSVARGAAYNEQFF. The CDR3 region has the DNA TGCAGCGTTGCCAGGGGGGCGGCCTACAATGAGCAGTTCTTC.

This clone was observed a few times. This chain connects TRBV4-1 to TRBJ2-7; perhaps TRBD2 as D (5 bases). This CDR3 is 13 amino acids long. V was clipped by 1 base and J by 6 bases, with 10 bases between them. The germline CDR1 and CDR2 sequences are MGHRA and YSYEKL. The CDR3 nucleotides read TGCGCCAGCAGCCAAGCCCCTCGGGGCGAGCAGTACTTC. Translation: CASSQAPRGEQYF.